This T cell receptor beta chain is from a study of beta chain features in type 1 diabetes. Expressed TCRB transcripts were sequenced, since all the RNA that had been isolated was reverse transcribed. Clones were read by immunoSEQ multiplex PCR, and TCRdb kept only the in-frame ones, dropping some. The sample has about 620,000 clones, 15% to 18% seen once. This clone was seen only a few times. CDR3 length: 15 amino acids. Trimming removed 4 bases from V and 6 bases from J, with 19 bases in between. Germline CDR1 and CDR2: MGHDK and SYGVNS. This TCR came from a man younger than 30 in good health. The rearrangement uses TRBV25-1 and TRBJ2-7, with D maybe TRBD1 (5 bases). What was sequenced was naive CD4+ T cells from blood. The CDR3 here is CASSGKGRLVGEQYF. DNA of the CDR3: TGTGCCAGCAGTGGGAAGGGGCGGTTGGTCGGCGAGCAGTACTTC.